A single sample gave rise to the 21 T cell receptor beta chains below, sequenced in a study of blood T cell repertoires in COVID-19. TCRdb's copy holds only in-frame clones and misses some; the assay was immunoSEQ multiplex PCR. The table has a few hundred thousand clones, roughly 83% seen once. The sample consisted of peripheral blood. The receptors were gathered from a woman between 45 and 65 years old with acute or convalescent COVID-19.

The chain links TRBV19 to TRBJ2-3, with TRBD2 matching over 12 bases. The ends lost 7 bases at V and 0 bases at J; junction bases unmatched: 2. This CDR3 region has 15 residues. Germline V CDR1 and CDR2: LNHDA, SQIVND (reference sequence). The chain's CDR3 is CASTGTSGSTDTQYF. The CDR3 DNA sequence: TGTGCCAGTACTGGGACTAGCGGGAGCACAGATACGCAGTATTTT. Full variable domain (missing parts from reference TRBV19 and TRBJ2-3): DGGITQSPKYLFRKEGQNVTLSCEQNLNHDAMYWYRQDPGQGLRLIYYSQIVNDFQKGDIAEGYSVSREKKESFPLTVTSAQKNPTAFYLCASTGTSGSTDTQYFGPGTRLTVL.

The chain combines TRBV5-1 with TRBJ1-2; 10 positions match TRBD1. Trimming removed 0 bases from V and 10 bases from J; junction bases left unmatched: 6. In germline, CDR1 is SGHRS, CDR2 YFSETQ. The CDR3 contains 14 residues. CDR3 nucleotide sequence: TGCGCCAGCAGCTTGGCCGGACAGGGGGTCGACTACACCTTC. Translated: CASSLAGQGVDYTF.

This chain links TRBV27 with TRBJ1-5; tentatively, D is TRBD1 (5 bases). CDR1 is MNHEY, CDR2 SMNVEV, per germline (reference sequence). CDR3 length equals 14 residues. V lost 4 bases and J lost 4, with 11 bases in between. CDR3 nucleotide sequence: TGTGCCAGCAGTTGGGGGGTTGGGAATCAGCCCCAGCATTTT. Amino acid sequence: CASSWGVGNQPQHF.

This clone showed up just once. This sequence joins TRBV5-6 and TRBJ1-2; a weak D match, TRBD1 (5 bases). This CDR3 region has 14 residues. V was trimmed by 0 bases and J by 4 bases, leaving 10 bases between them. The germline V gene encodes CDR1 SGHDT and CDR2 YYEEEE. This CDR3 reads CASSLAGRFYGYTF. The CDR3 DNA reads TGTGCCAGCAGCTTGGCAGGGCGGTTCTATGGCTACACCTTC.

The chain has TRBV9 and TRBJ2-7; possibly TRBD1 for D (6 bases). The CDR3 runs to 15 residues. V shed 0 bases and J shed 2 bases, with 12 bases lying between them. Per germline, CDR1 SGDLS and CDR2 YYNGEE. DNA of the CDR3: TGTGCCAGCAGCGTAGCAGGGGACGGACCCTACGAGCAGTACTTC. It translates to CASSVAGDGPYEQYF.

The CDR3 DNA reads as TGTGCCAGTAGACAGGGGGTGAACACTGAAGCTTTCTTT. As protein: CASRQGVNTEAFF. V gene TRBV9 combines with J gene TRBJ1-1; 9 bases agree with TRBD1. This CDR3 comprises 13 residues. The V segment lost 8 bases and the J segment 0 bases; nucleotides outside the gene matches: 2. Germline CDR1 is SGDLS and CDR2 is YYNGEE.

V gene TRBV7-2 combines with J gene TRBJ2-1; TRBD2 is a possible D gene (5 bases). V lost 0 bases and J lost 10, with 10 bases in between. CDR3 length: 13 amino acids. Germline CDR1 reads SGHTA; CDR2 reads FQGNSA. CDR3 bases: TGTGCCAGCAGCTTAGCGGCCTCGGGGGAGCAGTTCTTC. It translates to CASSLAASGEQFF. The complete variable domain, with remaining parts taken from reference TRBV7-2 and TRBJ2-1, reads GAGVSQSPSNKVTEKGKDVELRCDPISGHTALYWYRQSLGQGLEFLIYFQGNSAPDKSGLPSDRFSAERTGGSVSTLTIQRTQQEDSAVYLCASSLAASGEQFFGPGTRLTVL.

CDR3 sequence reads: CASSPYDRLRPNTGELFF. The CDR3 coding sequence is TGTGCCAGCAGTCCCTACGACAGGTTAAGGCCGAACACCGGGGAGCTGTTTTTT. This chain links TRBV28 with TRBJ2-2, with D perhaps matching TRBD1 (6 bases). The CDR3 sequence is 18 residues long. The V end lost 5 bases, the J end lost 0 bases, and 19 bases lay between the germline ends. From germline, CDR1 is MDHEN and CDR2 SYDVKM.

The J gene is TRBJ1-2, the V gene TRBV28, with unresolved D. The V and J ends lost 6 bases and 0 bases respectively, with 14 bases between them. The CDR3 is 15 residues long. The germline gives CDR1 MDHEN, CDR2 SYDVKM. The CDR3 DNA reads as TGTGCCAGCAGCGATTCCCGAGGAGCTAACTATGGCTACACCTTC. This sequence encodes CASSDSRGANYGYTF.

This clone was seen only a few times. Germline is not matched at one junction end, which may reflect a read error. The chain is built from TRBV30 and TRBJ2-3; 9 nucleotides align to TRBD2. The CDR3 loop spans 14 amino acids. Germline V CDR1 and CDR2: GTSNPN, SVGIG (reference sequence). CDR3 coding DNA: TGTGGCTGGAGATTAGCGGGAGCCGCAGATACGCAGTATTTT. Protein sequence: CGWRLAGAADTQYF.

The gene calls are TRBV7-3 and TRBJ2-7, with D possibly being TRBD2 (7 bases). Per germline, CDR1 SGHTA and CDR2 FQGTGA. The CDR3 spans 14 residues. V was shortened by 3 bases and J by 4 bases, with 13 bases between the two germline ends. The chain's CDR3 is CASSFGGAAYEQYF. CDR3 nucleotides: TGTGCCAGCAGCTTTGGGGGGGCAGCGTACGAGCAGTACTTC.

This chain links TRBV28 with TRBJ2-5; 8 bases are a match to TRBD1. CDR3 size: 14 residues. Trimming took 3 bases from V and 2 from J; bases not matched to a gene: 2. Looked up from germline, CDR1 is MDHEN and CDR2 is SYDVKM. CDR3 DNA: TGTGCCAGCAGTTTTGACAGGGGACAAGAGACCCAGTACTTC. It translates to CASSFDRGQETQYF. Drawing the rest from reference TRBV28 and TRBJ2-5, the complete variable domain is DVKVTQSSRYLVKRTGEKVFLECVQDMDHENMFWYRQDPGLGLRLIYFSYDVKMKEKGDIPEGYSVSREKKERFSLILESASTNQTSMYLCASSFDRGQETQYFGPGTRLLVL.

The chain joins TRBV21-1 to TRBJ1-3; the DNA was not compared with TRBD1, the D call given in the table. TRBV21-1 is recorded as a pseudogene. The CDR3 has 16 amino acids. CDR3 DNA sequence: TGTGCCAGCAGCAGGTTACCTGACAGCCCTGGAAACACCATATATTTT. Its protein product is CASSRLPDSPGNTIYF.

The CDR3, as DNA: TGTGCCAGCTCAACGACAGGGGCCCTTGAGCAGTTCTTC. Residues: CASSTTGALEQFF. The rearrangement uses TRBV18 and TRBJ2-1; 8 nucleotides line up with TRBD1. Germline V gene data show CDR1 as KGHSH and CDR2 as LQKENI. The CDR3 consists of 13 residues. The V and J ends lost 5 bases and 9 bases, in that order; junction bases with no gene match: 6. The whole variable domain, filled in from reference TRBV18 and TRBJ2-1, reads NAGVMQNPRHLVRRRGQEARLRCSPMKGHSHVYWYRQLPEEGLKFMVYLQKENIIDESGMPKERFSAEFPKEGPSILRIQQVVRGDSAAYFCASSTTGALEQFFGPGTRLTVL.

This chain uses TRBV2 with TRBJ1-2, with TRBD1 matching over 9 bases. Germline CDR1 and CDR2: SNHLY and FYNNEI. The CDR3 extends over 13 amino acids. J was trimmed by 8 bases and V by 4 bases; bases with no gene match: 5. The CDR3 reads CASSGTGQGGYTF. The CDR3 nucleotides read TGTGCCAGCAGTGGTACGGGACAGGGAGGCTACACCTTC. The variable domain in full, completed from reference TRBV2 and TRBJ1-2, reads EPEVTQTPSHQVTQMGQEVILRCVPISNHLYFYWYRQILGQKVEFLVSFYNNEISEKSEIFDDQFSVERPDGSNFTLKIRSTKLEDSAMYFCASSGTGQGGYTFGSGTRLTVV.

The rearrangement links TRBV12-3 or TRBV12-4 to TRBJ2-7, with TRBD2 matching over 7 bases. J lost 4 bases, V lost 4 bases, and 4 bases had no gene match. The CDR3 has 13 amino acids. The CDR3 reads CASSYGGGYEQYF. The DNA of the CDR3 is TGTGCCAGCAGTTATGGGGGGGGGTACGAGCAGTACTTC.

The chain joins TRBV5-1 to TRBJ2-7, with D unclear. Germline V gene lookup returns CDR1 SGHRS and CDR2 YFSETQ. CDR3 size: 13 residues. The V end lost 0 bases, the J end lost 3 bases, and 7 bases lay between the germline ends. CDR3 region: CASSLEGDYEQYF. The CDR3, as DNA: TGCGCCAGCAGCTTGGAAGGAGACTACGAGCAGTACTTC.

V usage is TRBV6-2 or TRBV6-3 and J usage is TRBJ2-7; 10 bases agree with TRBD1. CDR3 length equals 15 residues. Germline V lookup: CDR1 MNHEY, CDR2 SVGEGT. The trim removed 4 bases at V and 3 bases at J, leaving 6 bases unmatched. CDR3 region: CASSSVTGGFYEQYF. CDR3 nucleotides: TGTGCCAGCAGTTCGGTGACAGGGGGCTTCTACGAGCAGTACTTC.

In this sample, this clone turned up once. This chain's CDR3 is CASSQYSKETQYF. DNA of the CDR3: TGTGCCAGCAGCCAATATAGTAAGGAGACCCAGTACTTC. The chain combines TRBV3-1 (or the pseudogene TRBV3-2) with TRBJ2-5; unclear D gene. The V gene's germline CDR1 is LGHDT and CDR2 YNNKEL (reference sequence). Trimming removed 2 bases from V and 5 bases from J, with 9 bases in between. This CDR3 spans 13 amino acids.

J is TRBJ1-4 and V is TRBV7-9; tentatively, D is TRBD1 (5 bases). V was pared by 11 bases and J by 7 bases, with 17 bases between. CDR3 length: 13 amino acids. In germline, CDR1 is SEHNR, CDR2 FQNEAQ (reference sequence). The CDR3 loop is CAFNQGSSEKLFF. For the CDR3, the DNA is TGTGCCTTTAATCAGGGCAGTAGTGAAAAACTGTTTTTT.

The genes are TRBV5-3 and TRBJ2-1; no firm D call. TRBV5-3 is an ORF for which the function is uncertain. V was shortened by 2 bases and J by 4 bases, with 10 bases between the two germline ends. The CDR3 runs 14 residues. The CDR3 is CARSLCVDYNEQFF. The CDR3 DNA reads TGTGCCAGAAGCTTATGTGTAGATTACAATGAGCAGTTCTTC.